A single sample is the source of the 12 T cell receptor beta chains below, sequenced in a study of PD-L1 blockade in urothelial cancer. Time point of the sample: peripheral blood 6 weeks after treatment start. Using immunoSEQ multiplex PCR, the repertoire was profiled, and TCRdb retains in-frame clones only, with some absent. Among 100,000 to 150,000 clones listed, approximately 85% were seen once. Sequenced material: PBMCs, taken around atezolizumab (anti-PD-L1) treatment. These receptor sequences come from a middle-aged man with urothelial cancer.

The rearrangement joins TRBV9 to TRBJ2-3; weak D call: TRBD2 (7 bases). The V and J ends lost 3 bases and 4 bases respectively, with 21 bases between them. The germline CDR1 and CDR2 sequences are SGDLS and YYNGEE. CDR3 length: 17 residues. This CDR3 reads CASSGSAGAGEADTQYF. The CDR3 nucleotides are TGTGCCAGCAGCGGCAGTGCGGGGGCAGGGGAGGCAGATACGCAGTATTTT.

The chain links TRBV30 to TRBJ2-2; 7 bases line up with TRBD2. Germline V gene lookup returns CDR1 GTSNPN and CDR2 SVGIG (reference sequence). This CDR3 is 20 amino acids long. V lost 5 bases and J lost 4; bases outside the gene matches: 25. The CDR3 reads CAWVPDGVIRLAESTGELFF. The CDR3 DNA reads TGTGCCTGGGTTCCCGACGGGGTGATTAGGCTAGCGGAAAGCACCGGGGAGCTGTTTTTT.

The J gene is TRBJ2-1, the V gene TRBV28; TRBD1 aligns across 8 bases. Trimming cost V 3 bases and J 5 bases; bases outside gene matches: 3. Per germline, CDR1 MDHEN and CDR2 SYDVKM. The CDR3 covers 14 residues. CDR3 coding DNA: TGTGCCAGCAGTTTTCTGGGACAGGACAATGAGCAGTTCTTC. It specifies CASSFLGQDNEQFF.

The chain carries TRBV9 and TRBJ2-3; 9 bases fit TRBD1. Germline CDR1 SGDLS, CDR2 YYNGEE. The CDR3 consists of 15 residues. J lost 7 bases, V lost 1 base, and 7 bases had no gene match. CDR3 residues: CASSVQGTGPNTQYF. CDR3 nucleotide sequence: TGTGCCAGCAGCGTACAAGGGACAGGGCCAAATACGCAGTATTTT.

The V gene is TRBV15, the J gene TRBJ1-5, with TRBD1 identical over 9 bases. The CDR3 loop spans 16 amino acids. V was pared by 3 bases and J by 3 bases, with 6 bases of the junction left unmatched. Germline CDR1 LNHNV, CDR2 YYDKDF (reference sequence). CDR3: CATSRVDRGANQPQHF. DNA of the CDR3: TGTGCCACCAGCAGGGTGGACAGGGGAGCCAATCAGCCCCAGCATTTT.

The chain couples TRBV28 to TRBJ1-2; perhaps TRBD1 as D (5 bases). Germline V CDR1 and CDR2: MDHEN, SYDVKM. There are 13 residues in the CDR3. Trimming left V 8 bases short and J 0 bases short, with 10 bases between. CDR3 region: CASLDSSNYGYTF. The CDR3 nucleotides are TGTGCCAGCCTAGACAGCTCTAACTATGGCTACACCTTC.

This clone showed up just a few times. This chain links TRBV28 with TRBJ1-1; 8 bases are shared with TRBD1. Looked up from germline, CDR1 is MDHEN and CDR2 is SYDVKM. Trimming cost V 6 bases and J 4 bases; bases outside gene matches: 7. The length of the CDR3 is 14 residues. The CDR3 coding sequence is TGTGCCAGCAGACCGCAAACAGGGGGCACTGAAGCTTTCTTT. Its protein product is CASRPQTGGTEAFF. The full variable domain, completed using reference TRBV28 and TRBJ1-1, is DVKVTQSSRYLVKRTGEKVFLECVQDMDHENMFWYRQDPGLGLRLIYFSYDVKMKEKGDIPEGYSVSREKKERFSLILESASTNQTSMYLCASRPQTGGTEAFFGQGTRLTVV.

The V and J genes are TRBV7-3 and TRBJ2-5, with a tentative D call TRBD2 (5 bases). V was trimmed by 1 base and J by 1 base, leaving 13 bases between them. The CDR3 extends over 16 amino acids. Germline V CDR1 and CDR2: SGHTA, FQGTGA. The DNA of the CDR3 is TGTGCCAGCAGCTTAATGGCTAGCAGACGCCAAGAGACCCAGTACTTC. This sequence encodes CASSLMASRRQETQYF.

This chain uses TRBV19 with TRBJ2-1, with D uncertain. Deletions cut 5 bases from V and 0 bases from J, with 11 bases between. The CDR3 sequence is 15 residues long. Germline V gene data show CDR1 as LNHDA and CDR2 as SQIVND (reference sequence). The CDR3 sequence is CASSPQQSSYNEQFF. CDR3 DNA: TGTGCCAGTAGTCCTCAACAGAGCTCCTACAATGAGCAGTTCTTC.

This clone was seen only once. This sequence joins TRBV9 and TRBJ1-6; unclear D gene. The CDR3 extends over 12 amino acids. From germline, CDR1 is SGDLS and CDR2 YYNGEE. V shed 3 bases and J shed 7 bases, with 5 bases lying between them. The chain's CDR3 is CASSARNSPLHF. The CDR3, as DNA: TGTGCCAGCAGCGCCCGGAATTCACCCCTCCACTTT.

The chain is built from TRBV30 and TRBJ1-6, with TRBD1 identical over 8 bases. Germline CDR1 reads GTSNPN; CDR2 reads SVGIG (reference sequence). Trimming at V came to 3 bases and at J to 8 bases, leaving 12 bases not matched to a gene. CDR3 length equals 16 residues. The CDR3 loop is CAWRAPGQAFYSPLHF. As DNA, the CDR3 is TGTGCCTGGAGAGCCCCGGGACAGGCCTTTTATTCACCCCTCCACTTT.

The chain couples TRBV18 to TRBJ2-5; the D gene is possibly TRBD1 (5 bases). This CDR3 has 14 residues. Germline V gene data show CDR1 as KGHSH and CDR2 as LQKENI. The ends were cut back, 3 bases at V and 3 bases at J, with 11 bases in the middle. The CDR3 sequence: CASSPLVTEETQYF. CDR3 bases: TGTGCCAGCTCACCTCTTGTGACAGAAGAGACCCAGTACTTC. The full variable domain, completed using reference TRBV18 and TRBJ2-5, is NAGVMQNPRHLVRRRGQEARLRCSPMKGHSHVYWYRQLPEEGLKFMVYLQKENIIDESGMPKERFSAEFPKEGPSILRIQQVVRGDSAAYFCASSPLVTEETQYFGPGTRLLVL.